Below, 22 T cell receptor beta chains from the same sample are listed, as sequenced in a study of identical twins. TCRdb reanalysed the 5' RACE reads using MiXCR and keeps one entry per CDR3 protein. The data hold approximately 670,000 distinct CDR3 sequences, with roughly 6.2% observed a single time. The sequenced sample was naive T cells sorted from blood. The receptor source for this set is a man aged 18 to 30 in good health.

Many counts were recorded for this clonotype. The rearrangement joins TRBV7-9 to TRBJ1-1; D gene ambiguous. V was pared by 1 base and J by 0 bases, with 9 bases between. Germline loops: CDR1 SEHNR, CDR2 FQNEAQ (reference sequence). This CDR3 has 15 residues. The CDR3 here is CASSLGDRMNTEAFF. The CDR3 bases are TGTGCCAGCAGCTTAGGTGACCGAATGAACACTGAAGCTTTCTTT.

This clonotype turned up a few times. The chain has TRBV30 and TRBJ1-1, with 8 nucleotides matching TRBD1. CDR1 GTSNPN and CDR2 SVGIG come from the germline V gene (reference sequence). Trimming cost V 3 bases and J 0 bases; bases outside gene matches: 12. This CDR3 region has 17 residues. CDR3: CAWSPSPGQGLNTEAFF. As DNA, the CDR3 is TGTGCCTGGAGCCCCAGCCCTGGACAGGGATTGAACACTGAAGCTTTCTTT.

This clonotype appeared many times. The V and J genes are TRBV10-2 and TRBJ1-3, with D perhaps matching TRBD1 (5 bases). The V gene's germline CDR1 is WSHSY and CDR2 SAAADI. CDR3 size: 16 residues. Trimming stripped 0 bases from V and 0 bases from J, with 9 bases between. The CDR3 DNA reads TGCGCCAGCAGTGAGTCCAGGGCTGGCTCTGGAAACACCATATATTTT. Encoded protein: CASSESRAGSGNTIYF.

This chain uses TRBV7-6 with TRBJ2-3; D is perhaps TRBD2 (6 bases). Germline assignment: CDR1 SGHVS and CDR2 FNYEAQ. The V gene lost 5 bases and the J gene lost 2 bases, with 17 bases spanning the gap. This CDR3 spans 16 amino acids. In DNA form, the CDR3 reads TGTGCCAGCAGCCCCCCGGAGGGCCTTATCACAGATACGCAGTATTTT. This sequence encodes CASSPPEGLITDTQYF. The full variable domain, in which reference TRBV7-6 and TRBJ2-3 provide the parts outside the CDR3, is GAGVSQSPRYKVTKRGQDVALRCDPISGHVSLYWYRQALGQGPEFLTYFNYEAQQDKSGLPNDRFSAERPEGSISTLTIQRTEQRDSAMYRCASSPPEGLITDTQYFGPGTRLTVL.

This clonotype came up a few times. The chain combines TRBV7-9 with TRBJ2-2, with D maybe TRBD1 (5 bases). The V end was cut by 1 base, the J end by 5 bases, with 8 bases between. The CDR3 has 14 amino acids. Germline CDR1 is SEHNR and CDR2 is FQNEAQ (reference sequence). This CDR3 reads CASSLEGVTGELFF. The CDR3 nucleotides are TGTGCCAGCAGCTTAGAAGGGGTTACCGGGGAGCTGTTTTTT. The full variable domain, rest sourced from reference TRBV7-9 and TRBJ2-2, is DTGVSQNPRHKITKRGQNVTFRCDPISEHNRLYWYRQTLGQGPEFLTYFQNEAQLEKSRLLSDRFSAERPKGSFSTLEIQRTEQGDSAMYLCASSLEGVTGELFFGEGSRLTVL.

This clonotype came up many times. The chain has TRBV12-3 or TRBV12-4 and TRBJ2-3, with 8 bases aligning to TRBD2. This CDR3 is built from 16 residues. V shed 6 bases and J 3 bases; nucleotides not matched to a gene: 11. CDR3 amino acids: CASSFETGGGTDTQYF. CDR3 coding DNA: TGTGCCAGCAGCTTTGAGACAGGCGGGGGGACAGATACGCAGTATTTT.

The sample holds a few counts of this clonotype. The gene calls are TRBV15 and TRBJ2-5; D gene unclear. From germline, CDR1 is LNHNV and CDR2 YYDKDF (reference sequence). The ends were cut back, 3 bases at V and 1 base at J, with 15 bases in the middle. The CDR3 is made up of 16 amino acids. DNA for the CDR3: TGTGCCACCAGCAGGACCACTTCGGGCGCCCAAGAGACCCAGTACTTC. As protein: CATSRTTSGAQETQYF. Filled out from reference TRBV15 and TRBJ2-5, the complete variable domain reads DAMVIQNPRYQVTQFGKPVTLSCSQTLNHNVMYWYQQKSSQAPKLLFHYYDKDFNNEADTPDNFQSRRPNTSFCFLDIRSPGLGDTAMYLCATSRTTSGAQETQYFGPGTRLLVL.

This clonotype was seen a few times. The chain has TRBV5-5 and TRBJ2-5; 13 nucleotides line up with TRBD2. Germline V gene data show CDR1 as SGHKS and CDR2 as YYEKEE (reference sequence). This CDR3 contains 15 residues. V dropped 4 bases and J dropped 4; count of bases not matched to a gene: 4. This CDR3 reads CASSPRTSGRETQYF. CDR3 nucleotide sequence: TGTGCCAGCAGCCCACGGACTAGCGGGAGAGAGACCCAGTACTTC.

This clonotype showed up many times. The rearrangement uses TRBV6-5 and TRBJ1-1, with D possibly TRBD1 on 6 matching bases. CDR1 is MNHEY and CDR2 is SVGAGI in the germline V gene. Deletions cut 0 bases from V and 5 bases from J, with 10 bases between. CDR3 length equals 14 residues. Here the CDR3 DNA reads TGTGCCAGCAGTTACTCGGTAGGGACAACTGAAGCTTTCTTT. It specifies CASSYSVGTTEAFF.

A few counts support this clonotype. The chain has TRBV29-1 and TRBJ2-3; the D is unclear. CDR3 length: 13 residues. Germline-derived CDR1 and CDR2 are SQVTM and ANQGSEA. V was shortened by 2 bases and J by 2 bases, with 8 bases between the two germline ends. The CDR3, as DNA: TGCAGCGTTGAATCGCCAAACACAGATACGCAGTATTTT. This translates into CSVESPNTDTQYF.

This clonotype was observed a handful of times. The chain has TRBV20-1 and TRBJ2-1; D gene uncertain. Germline-derived CDR1 and CDR2 are DFQATT and SNEGSKA (reference sequence). This CDR3 is 12 amino acids long. V was clipped by 6 bases and J by 2 bases, with 8 bases between them. The CDR3 protein is CSAAGPYNEQFF. The CDR3 DNA reads TGCAGTGCCGCTGGACCCTACAATGAGCAGTTCTTC.

The chain uses TRBV5-1 and TRBJ2-1, with a possible D match to TRBD2 (5 bases). Germline V CDR1 and CDR2: SGHRS, YFSETQ. The V end lost 4 bases, the J end lost 0 bases, and 11 bases lay between the germline ends. The CDR3 sequence is 15 residues long. For the CDR3, the DNA is TGCGCCAGCAGCCGTGACTACAGCTCCTACAATGAGCAGTTCTTC. Encoded protein: CASSRDYSSYNEQFF.

With respect to this clonotype: This may arise from a read error, as a much more abundant clone is one base away. The rearrangement joins TRBV29-1 to TRBJ2-5, with a weak D call TRBD2 (5 bases). Germline values: CDR1 SQVTM, CDR2 ANQGSEA. The CDR3 has 11 residues. CDR3 sequence (DNA): TGCAGCGTTGTTCCCGGGGAGACCCGGTACTTC. Translation: CSVVPGETRYF. The whole variable domain, filled in from reference TRBV29-1 and TRBJ2-5, reads SAVISQKPSRDICQRGTSLTIQCQVDSQVTMMFWYRQQPGQSLTLIATANQGSEATYESGFVIDKFPISRPNLTFSTLTVSNMSPEDSSIYLCSVVPGETRYFGPGTRLLVL.

This clonotype has at least ten counts. This sequence joins TRBV29-1 and TRBJ2-7; D is possibly TRBD1 (5 bases). Germline assignment: CDR1 SQVTM and CDR2 ANQGSEA. V lost 2 bases to trimming and J lost 6 bases, with 14 bases between them. This CDR3 comprises 13 residues. The CDR3 DNA sequence: TGCAGCGTTGAACCCAGGGCTCCGGGCGAGCAGTACTTC. Protein: CSVEPRAPGEQYF.

This clonotype was counted only a few times. The chain is built from TRBV18 and TRBJ2-5, with a tentative D call TRBD1 (6 bases). V was clipped by 0 bases and J by 4 bases, with 9 bases between them. Germline V gene data show CDR1 as KGHSH and CDR2 as LQKENI. There are 14 residues in the CDR3. This chain's CDR3 is CASSPPPRGETQYF. CDR3 sequence (DNA): TGTGCCAGCTCACCACCGCCCAGGGGAGAGACCCAGTACTTC.

This clonotype was picked up a small number of times. The V and J genes are TRBV20-1 and TRBJ2-7; the match to TRBD1 covers 8 bases. Losses at the gene ends were 0 bases for V and 1 base for J; bases not matched to a gene: 5. This CDR3 comprises 15 residues. Germline loops: CDR1 DFQATT, CDR2 SNEGSKA (reference sequence). The CDR3 reads CSARDRGQVSYEQYF. The CDR3 nucleotides read TGCAGTGCTAGAGATAGGGGACAGGTTTCCTACGAGCAGTACTTC.

DNA for the CDR3: TGTGCCAGCAGCTTTTACGCGGGAGCCTACGAGCAGTACTTC. Protein: CASSFYAGAYEQYF. This chain uses TRBV7-2 with TRBJ2-7, with TRBD2 matching over 7 bases. Trimming took 3 bases from V and 2 from J; bases not matched to a gene: 4. CDR1 is SGHTA, CDR2 FQGNSA, per germline. The CDR3 runs 14 residues.

This clonotype was found a few times. The J gene is TRBJ1-1, the V gene TRBV5-1; 8 positions match TRBD1. Germline V CDR1 and CDR2: SGHRS, YFSETQ. The CDR3 totals 16 residues. J gave up 8 bases and V 4 bases, and 16 bases lay outside the gene matches. The DNA of the CDR3 is TGCGCCAGCAGCCTAAAACCACAGGGGGAGTATCTCGAAGCTTTCTTT. This codes for CASSLKPQGEYLEAFF.

This clonotype was seen more than once but under ten times. The CDR3 loop reads CATSRDLGGGQETQYF. The CDR3 nucleotides are TGTGCCACCAGCAGAGATCTAGGGGGTGGACAAGAGACCCAGTACTTC. The chain links TRBV15 to TRBJ2-5, with TRBD1 as a possible D gene (6 bases). The CDR3 sequence is 16 residues long. Germline lookup yields CDR1 LNHNV and CDR2 YYDKDF (reference sequence). The V gene lost 0 bases and the J gene lost 2 bases, with 13 bases spanning the gap. The full variable domain, in which reference TRBV15 and TRBJ2-5 provide the parts outside the CDR3, is DAMVIQNPRYQVTQFGKPVTLSCSQTLNHNVMYWYQQKSSQAPKLLFHYYDKDFNNEADTPDNFQSRRPNTSFCFLDIRSPGLGDTAMYLCATSRDLGGGQETQYFGPGTRLLVL.

This clonotype was counted only a few times. The V gene is TRBV9, the J gene TRBJ2-7, with a possible D match to TRBD2 (5 bases). CDR1 SGDLS and CDR2 YYNGEE come from the germline V gene. The CDR3 length is 14 residues. The V end was cut by 4 bases, the J end by 10 bases, with 21 bases between. CDR3 loop: CASSPEDLPSTQYF. Written as DNA, the CDR3 is TGTGCCAGCAGCCCGGAGGACCTTCCCTCAACACAGTACTTC.

This clonotype was observed a handful of times. The chain carries TRBV5-1 and TRBJ2-3; D unresolved. V was trimmed by 3 bases and J by 6 bases, leaving 8 bases between them. Germline CDR1 SGHRS, CDR2 YFSETQ. The CDR3 contains 12 residues. DNA for the CDR3: TGCGCCAGCAGCTGGGGATCGGATACGCAGTATTTT. Its protein is CASSWGSDTQYF.

This clonotype was seen at least ten times. CDR3 in DNA: TGCAGTGCTAGTCCCGGGACAGATCAGCCCCAGCATTTT. This encodes CSASPGTDQPQHF. The chain has TRBV20-1 and TRBJ1-5; 7 nucleotides agree with TRBD1. Germline CDR1 reads DFQATT; CDR2 reads SNEGSKA (reference sequence). After removal of 3 bases from V and 5 bases from J, the junction contained 4 bases not matched to a gene. The CDR3 loop spans 13 amino acids.